This is a list of T cell receptor beta chains from one sample in a study of blood T cell repertoires in COVID-19. The table came from immunoSEQ multiplex PCR; TCRdb's copy has only in-frame clones and leaves some out. The sample carries about 19,000 clones, approximately 91% recorded once. The sequenced sample consisted of peripheral blood. Receptor source: a human donor in a cohort sampled during active COVID-19. CDR3s include the opening cysteine and the closing phenylalanine or tryptophan.

TRBV19	CASSIGGTYMNTEAFF
TRBV19	CASSIAGPGQGAVGYTF
TRBV7-9	CASSLGVGSGGLNEQYF
TRBV4-1	CASSQDEAGRNTGELFF
TRBV6-6	CASSPQLPSGTDNGYTF
TRBV7-3	CASSLIGLDTQYF
TRBV7-2	CASSLVGGETQYF
TRBV19	CASSIVQGPQFF
TRBV24-1	CATSDPGQARNIQYF
TRBV11-3	CASSSSGRDQTSYNEQFF
TRBV3-1/TRBV3-2	CASSPQNSYEQYF
TRBV5-4	CASSLHGTGTQYF
TRBV11-2	CASSSATSGTLQETQYF
TRBV23-1	CASSQSPQPQETQYF
TRBV5-1	CASSRDRGASGYTF
TRBV28	CASSPRGITEAFF
TRBV13	CASSFFSGGIGELFF
TRBV7-2	CASSKRQGPYNEQFF
TRBV3-1/TRBV3-2	CASSPHAQGLSYNEQFF
TRBV6-6	CASSPGLAGAPSTGELFF
TRBV12-5	CASGLGLAGGEETQYF
TRBV29-1	CSVEPPLSGGDQETQYF
TRBV6-5	CASSPVRDNEQFF
TRBV9	CASSVDPGVGETQYF
TRBV11-3	CASSSGMEETQYF
TRBV5-6	CASSLARTPGGYTF
TRBV5-5	CASSPAAGKEKLFF
TRBV7-8	CASSLEDSSGNTIYF
TRBV7-8	CASSPGRLLGEQYF
TRBV5-1	CASSWQGQGDTQYF
TRBV7-3	CASSLSGGDQETQYF